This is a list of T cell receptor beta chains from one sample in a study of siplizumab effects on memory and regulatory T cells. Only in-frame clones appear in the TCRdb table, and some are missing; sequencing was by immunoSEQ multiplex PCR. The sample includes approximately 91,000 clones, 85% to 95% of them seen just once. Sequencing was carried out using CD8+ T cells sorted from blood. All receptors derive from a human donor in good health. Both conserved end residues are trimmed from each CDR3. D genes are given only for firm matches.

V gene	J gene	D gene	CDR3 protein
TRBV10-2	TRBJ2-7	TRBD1	ASSWDRDYEQY
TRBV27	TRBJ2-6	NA	ASSVLPPPASGANVLT
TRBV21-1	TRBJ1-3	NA	ASSSLGQGGSGNTIY
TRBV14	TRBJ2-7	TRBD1	ASSQGQGPYEQY
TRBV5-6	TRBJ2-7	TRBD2	ASSLERGPNEQY
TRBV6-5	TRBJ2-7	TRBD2	ASSRSGRNEQY
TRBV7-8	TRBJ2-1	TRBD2	ASSRRRTSGSNEQF
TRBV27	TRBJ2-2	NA	ASSGGNRTGELF
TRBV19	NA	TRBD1	ASSIGQGASYEQY
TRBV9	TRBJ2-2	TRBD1	ASSVDRGLRELF
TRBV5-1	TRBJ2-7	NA	ASSLFGGSYEQY
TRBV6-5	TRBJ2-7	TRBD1	ASSSPKTGGYEQY